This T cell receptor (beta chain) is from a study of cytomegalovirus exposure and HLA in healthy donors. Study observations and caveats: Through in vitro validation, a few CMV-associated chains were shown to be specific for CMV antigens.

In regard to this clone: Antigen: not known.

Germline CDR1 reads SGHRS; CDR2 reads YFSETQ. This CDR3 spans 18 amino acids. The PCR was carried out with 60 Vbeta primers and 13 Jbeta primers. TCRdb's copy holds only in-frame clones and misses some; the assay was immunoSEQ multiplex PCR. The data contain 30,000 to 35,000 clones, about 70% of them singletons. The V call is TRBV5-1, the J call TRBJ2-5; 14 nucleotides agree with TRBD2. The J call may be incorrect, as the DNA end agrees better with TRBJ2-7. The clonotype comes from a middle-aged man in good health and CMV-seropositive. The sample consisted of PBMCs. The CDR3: CASSLALRLAGGSYEQYF. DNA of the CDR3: TGCGCCAGCAGCTTGGCCCTCAGACTAGCGGGGGGGTCCTACGAGCAGTACTTC.